This T cell receptor (beta chain) was captured by sequencing in a study of T cell changes during pregnancy in multiple sclerosis. Produced via immunoSEQ multiplex PCR; TCRdb's table is partial and in-frame only. Seen here are tens of thousands of clones, 75% to 95% observed once, and the top ten hold about 0.45%. V dropped 10 bases and J dropped 0 bases, with 17 bases sitting between them. Germline V gives CDR1 SGHNT, CDR2 YYREEE (reference sequence). CDR3 length: 14 amino acids. The sample in question was CD4+ T cells from peripheral blood mononuclear cells, obtained before pregnancy. The V gene is TRBV5-4, the J gene TRBJ2-7; perhaps TRBD2 as D (5 bases). The source is a female donor with multiple sclerosis, enrolled in a pregnancy study. The CDR3 spells CAATQGGSSYEQYF. In nucleotides, the CDR3 is TGTGCCGCGACCCAAGGCGGGTCCTCCTACGAGCAGTACTTC.